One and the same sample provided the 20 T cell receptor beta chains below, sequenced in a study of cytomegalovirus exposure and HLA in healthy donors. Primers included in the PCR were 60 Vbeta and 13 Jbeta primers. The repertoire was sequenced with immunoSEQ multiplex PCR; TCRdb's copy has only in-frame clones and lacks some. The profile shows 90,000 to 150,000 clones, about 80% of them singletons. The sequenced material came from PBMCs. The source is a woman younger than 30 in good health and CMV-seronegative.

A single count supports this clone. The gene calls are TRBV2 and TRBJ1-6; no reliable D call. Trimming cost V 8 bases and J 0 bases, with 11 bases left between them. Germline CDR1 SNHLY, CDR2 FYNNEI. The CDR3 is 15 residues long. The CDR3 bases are TGTGCCAGCGTGCTCGAGAGCTCCTATAATTCACCCCTCCACTTT. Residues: CASVLESSYNSPLHF.

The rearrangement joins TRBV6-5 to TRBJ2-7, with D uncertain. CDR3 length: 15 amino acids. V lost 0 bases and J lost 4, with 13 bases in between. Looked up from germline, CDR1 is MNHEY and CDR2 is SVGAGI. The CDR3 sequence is CASSYSRLSGYEQYF. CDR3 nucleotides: TGTGCCAGCAGTTACTCGAGATTATCAGGATACGAGCAGTACTTC.

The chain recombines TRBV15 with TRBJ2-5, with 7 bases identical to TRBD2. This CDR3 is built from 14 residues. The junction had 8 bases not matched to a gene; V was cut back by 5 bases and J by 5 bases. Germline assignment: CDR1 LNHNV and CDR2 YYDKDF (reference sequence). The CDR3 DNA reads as TGTGCCACCAGCTCCGCGGGGGTTCTCGAGACCCAGTACTTC. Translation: CATSSAGVLETQYF.

CDR3 bases: TGTGCCAGCATGAGGAGGGAGTCAAGCACAGATACGCAGTATTTT. Protein product: CASMRRESSTDTQYF. The chain uses TRBV2 and TRBJ2-3, with a tentative D call TRBD2 (6 bases). The CDR3 spans 15 residues. Trimming took 7 bases from V and 0 from J, leaving 14 bases between them. Germline V CDR1 and CDR2: SNHLY, FYNNEI. Using reference TRBV2 and TRBJ2-3 for the parts outside the CDR3, the full variable domain is EPEVTQTPSHQVTQMGQEVILRCVPISNHLYFYWYRQILGQKVEFLVSFYNNEISEKSEIFDDQFSVERPDGSNFTLKIRSTKLEDSAMYFCASMRRESSTDTQYFGPGTRLTVL.

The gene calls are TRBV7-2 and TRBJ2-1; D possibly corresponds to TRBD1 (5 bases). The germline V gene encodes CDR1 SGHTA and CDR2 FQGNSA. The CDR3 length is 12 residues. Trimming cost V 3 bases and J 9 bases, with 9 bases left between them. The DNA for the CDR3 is TGTGCCAGCAGCTTTTACAGGAGTGAGCAGTTCTTC. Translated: CASSFYRSEQFF.

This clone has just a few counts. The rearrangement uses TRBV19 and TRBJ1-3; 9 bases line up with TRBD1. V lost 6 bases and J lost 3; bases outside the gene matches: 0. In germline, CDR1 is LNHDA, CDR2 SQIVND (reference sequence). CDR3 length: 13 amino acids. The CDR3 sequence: CASRTGGGNTIYF. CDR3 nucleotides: TGTGCCAGTAGGACAGGGGGTGGAAACACCATATATTTT.

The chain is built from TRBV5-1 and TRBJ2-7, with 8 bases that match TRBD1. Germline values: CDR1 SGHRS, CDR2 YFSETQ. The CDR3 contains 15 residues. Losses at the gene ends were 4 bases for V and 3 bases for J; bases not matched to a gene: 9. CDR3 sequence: CASSETGGPLYEQYF. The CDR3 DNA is TGCGCCAGCAGCGAAACAGGGGGGCCTCTCTACGAGCAGTACTTC.

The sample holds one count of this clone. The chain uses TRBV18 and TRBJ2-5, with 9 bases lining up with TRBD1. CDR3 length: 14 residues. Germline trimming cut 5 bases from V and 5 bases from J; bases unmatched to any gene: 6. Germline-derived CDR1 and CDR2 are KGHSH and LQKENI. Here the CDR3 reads CASSDNRGQETQYF. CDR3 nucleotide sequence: TGTGCCAGCTCAGACAACAGGGGGCAGGAGACCCAGTACTTC. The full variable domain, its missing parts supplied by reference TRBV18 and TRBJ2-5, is NAGVMQNPRHLVRRRGQEARLRCSPMKGHSHVYWYRQLPEEGLKFMVYLQKENIIDESGMPKERFSAEFPKEGPSILRIQQVVRGDSAAYFCASSDNRGQETQYFGPGTRLLVL.

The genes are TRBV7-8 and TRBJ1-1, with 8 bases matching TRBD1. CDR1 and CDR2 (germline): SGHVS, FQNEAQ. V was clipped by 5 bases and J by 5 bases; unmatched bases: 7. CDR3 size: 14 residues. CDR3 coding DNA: TGTGCCAGCAGCAATCCGACAGGGGCGACTGAAGCTTTCTTT. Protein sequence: CASSNPTGATEAFF.

The CDR3 DNA sequence: TGTGCCAGCAGCCCCCCGAGCGGGGGCGGGACGTCAAATGAGCAGTTCTTC. It yields the protein CASSPPSGGGTSNEQFF. The rearrangement uses TRBV7-2 and TRBJ2-1, with TRBD2 matching over 8 bases. This CDR3 region has 17 residues. After removal of 5 bases from V and 7 bases from J, the junction contained 16 bases not matched to a gene. CDR1 is SGHTA and CDR2 is FQGNSA in the germline V gene.

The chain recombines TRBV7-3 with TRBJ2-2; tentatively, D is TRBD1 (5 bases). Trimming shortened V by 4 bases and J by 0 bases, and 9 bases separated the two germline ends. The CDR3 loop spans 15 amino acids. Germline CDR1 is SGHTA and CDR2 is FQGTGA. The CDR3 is CASSSQGTNTGELFF. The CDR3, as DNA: TGTGCCAGCAGCTCCCAGGGAACGAACACCGGGGAGCTGTTTTTT.

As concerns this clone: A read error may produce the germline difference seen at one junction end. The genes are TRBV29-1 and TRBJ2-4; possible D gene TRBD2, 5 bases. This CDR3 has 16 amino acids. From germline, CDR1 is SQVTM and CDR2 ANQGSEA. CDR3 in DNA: TGCAGCGTTGAAAGCTTAAACGCGCTAGCCAAAAACAGTCAGTACTTC. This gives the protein CSVESLNALAKNSQYF.

The CDR3 DNA sequence: TGTGCCAGCAGTTTATCGGCAGGGGCAGGTAGGGAGCAGTACTTC. Amino acids: CASSLSAGAGREQYF. The chain uses TRBV27 and TRBJ2-7; D is perhaps TRBD1 (6 bases). The V end lost 0 bases, the J end lost 7 bases, and 16 bases lay between the germline ends. Germline V gives CDR1 MNHEY, CDR2 SMNVEV (reference sequence). CDR3 length: 15 amino acids.

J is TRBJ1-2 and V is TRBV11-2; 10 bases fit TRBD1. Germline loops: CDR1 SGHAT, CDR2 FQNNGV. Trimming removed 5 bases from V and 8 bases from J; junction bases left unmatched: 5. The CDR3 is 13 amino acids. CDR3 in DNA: TGTGCCAGCAGCCCCCCGACAGGGGGCGGCTACACCTTC. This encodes CASSPPTGGGYTF.

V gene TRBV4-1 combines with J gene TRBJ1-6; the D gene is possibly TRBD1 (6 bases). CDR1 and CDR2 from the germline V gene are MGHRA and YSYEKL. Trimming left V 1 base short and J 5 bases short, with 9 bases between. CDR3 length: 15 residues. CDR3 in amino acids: CASSQVWTDNSPLHF. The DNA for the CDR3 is TGCGCCAGCAGCCAAGTCTGGACAGATAATTCACCCCTCCACTTT.

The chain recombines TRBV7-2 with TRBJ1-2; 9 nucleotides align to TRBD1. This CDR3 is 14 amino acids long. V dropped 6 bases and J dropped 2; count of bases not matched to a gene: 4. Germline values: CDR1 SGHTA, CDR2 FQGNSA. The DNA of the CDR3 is TGTGCCAGCAGTAGGGACAGGGCGAACTATGGCTACACCTTC. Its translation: CASSRDRANYGYTF.

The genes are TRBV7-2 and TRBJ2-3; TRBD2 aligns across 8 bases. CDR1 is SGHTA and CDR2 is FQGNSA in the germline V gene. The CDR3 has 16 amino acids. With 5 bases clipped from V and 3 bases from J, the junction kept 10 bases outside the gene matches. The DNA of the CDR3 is TGTGCCAGCAGCCATAAGCGGGGGATGGGGACAGATACGCAGTATTTT. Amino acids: CASSHKRGMGTDTQYF. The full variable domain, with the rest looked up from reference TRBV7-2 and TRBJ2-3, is GAGVSQSPSNKVTEKGKDVELRCDPISGHTALYWYRQSLGQGLEFLIYFQGNSAPDKSGLPSDRFSAERTGGSVSTLTIQRTQQEDSAVYLCASSHKRGMGTDTQYFGPGTRLTVL.

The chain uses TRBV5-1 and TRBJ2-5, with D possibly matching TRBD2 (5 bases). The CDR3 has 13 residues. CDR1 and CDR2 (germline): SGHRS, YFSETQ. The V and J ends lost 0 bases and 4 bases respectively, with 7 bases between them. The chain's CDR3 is CASSLGRGETQYF. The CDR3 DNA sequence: TGCGCCAGCAGCTTGGGACGGGGAGAGACCCAGTACTTC. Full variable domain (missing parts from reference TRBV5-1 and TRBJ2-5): KAGVTQTPRYLIKTRGQQVTLSCSPISGHRSVSWYQQTPGQGLQFLFEYFSETQRNKGNFPGRFSGRQFSNSRSEMNVSTLELGDSALYLCASSLGRGETQYFGPGTRLLVL.

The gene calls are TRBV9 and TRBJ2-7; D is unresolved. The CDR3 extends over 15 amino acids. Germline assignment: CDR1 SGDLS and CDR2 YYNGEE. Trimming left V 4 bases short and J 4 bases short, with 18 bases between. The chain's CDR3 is CASSPRDIPLYEQYF. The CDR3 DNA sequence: TGTGCCAGCAGCCCCCGAGATATACCCTTGTACGAGCAGTACTTC.

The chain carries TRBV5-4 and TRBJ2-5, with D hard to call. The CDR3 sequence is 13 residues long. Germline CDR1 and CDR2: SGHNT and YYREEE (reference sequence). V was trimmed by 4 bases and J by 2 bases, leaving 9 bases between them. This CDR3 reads CASSADIQETQYF. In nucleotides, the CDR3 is TGTGCCAGCAGCGCTGACATACAAGAGACCCAGTACTTC. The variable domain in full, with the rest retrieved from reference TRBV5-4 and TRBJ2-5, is ETGVTQSPTHLIKTRGQQVTLRCSSQSGHNTVSWYQQALGQGPQFIFQYYREEENGRGNFPPRFSGLQFPNYSSELNVNALELDDSALYLCASSADIQETQYFGPGTRLLVL.